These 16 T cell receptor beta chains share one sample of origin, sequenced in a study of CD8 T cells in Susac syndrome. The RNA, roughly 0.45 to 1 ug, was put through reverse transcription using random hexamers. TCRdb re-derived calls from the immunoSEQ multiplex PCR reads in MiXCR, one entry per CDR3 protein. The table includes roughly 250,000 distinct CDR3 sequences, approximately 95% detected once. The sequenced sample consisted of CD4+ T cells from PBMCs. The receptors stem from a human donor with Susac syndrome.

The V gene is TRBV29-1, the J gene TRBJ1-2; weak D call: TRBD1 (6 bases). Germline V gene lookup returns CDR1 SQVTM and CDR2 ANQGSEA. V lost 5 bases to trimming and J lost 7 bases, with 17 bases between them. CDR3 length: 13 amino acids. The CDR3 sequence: CSVTRQEQGGYTF. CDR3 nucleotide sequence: TGCAGCGTTACCAGACAGGAACAGGGTGGCTACACCTTC.

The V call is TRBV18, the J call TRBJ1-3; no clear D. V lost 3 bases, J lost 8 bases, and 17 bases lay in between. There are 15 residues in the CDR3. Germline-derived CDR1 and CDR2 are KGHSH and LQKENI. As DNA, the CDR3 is TGTGCCAGCTCACCCAAAAGCAGCTCGGCGGACACCATATATTTT. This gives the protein CASSPKSSSADTIYF.

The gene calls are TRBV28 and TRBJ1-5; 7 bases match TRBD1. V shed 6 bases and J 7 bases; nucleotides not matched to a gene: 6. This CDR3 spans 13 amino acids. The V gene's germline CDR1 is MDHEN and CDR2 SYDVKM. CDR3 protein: CASRRQGEQPQHF. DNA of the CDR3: TGTGCCAGCAGACGACAGGGTGAACAGCCCCAGCATTTT.

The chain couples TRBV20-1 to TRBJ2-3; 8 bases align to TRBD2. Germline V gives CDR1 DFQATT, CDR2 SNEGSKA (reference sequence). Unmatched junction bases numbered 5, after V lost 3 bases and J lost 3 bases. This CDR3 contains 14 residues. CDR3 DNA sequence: TGCAGTGCTAGTCGGGAGGGTAGGACAGATACGCAGTATTTT. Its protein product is CSASREGRTDTQYF.

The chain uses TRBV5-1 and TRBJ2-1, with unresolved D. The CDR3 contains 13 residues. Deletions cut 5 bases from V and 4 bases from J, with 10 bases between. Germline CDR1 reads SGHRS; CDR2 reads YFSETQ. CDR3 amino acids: CASRGSYYNEQFF. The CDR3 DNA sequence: TGCGCCAGCAGGGGCAGCTATTACAATGAGCAGTTCTTC.

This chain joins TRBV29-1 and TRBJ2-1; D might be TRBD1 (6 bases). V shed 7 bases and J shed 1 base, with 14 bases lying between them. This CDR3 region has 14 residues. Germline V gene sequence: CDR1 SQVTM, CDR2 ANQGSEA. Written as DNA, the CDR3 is TGCAGCGGGGGACACACGGGTTCCTACAATGAGCAGTTCTTC. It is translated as CSGGHTGSYNEQFF.

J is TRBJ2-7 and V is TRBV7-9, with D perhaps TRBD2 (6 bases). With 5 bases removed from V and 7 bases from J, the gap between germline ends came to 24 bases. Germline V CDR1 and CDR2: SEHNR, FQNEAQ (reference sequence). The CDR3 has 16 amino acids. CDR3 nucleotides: TGTGCCAGCAGCGCCAGGAGGGGTGGCTCGGCATCGGAGCAGTACTTC. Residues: CASSARRGGSASEQYF.

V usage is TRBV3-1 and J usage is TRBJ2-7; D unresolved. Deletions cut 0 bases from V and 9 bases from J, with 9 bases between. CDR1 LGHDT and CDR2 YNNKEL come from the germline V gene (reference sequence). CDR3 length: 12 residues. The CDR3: CASSQELARQYF. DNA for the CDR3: TGTGCCAGCAGCCAAGAACTCGCGAGGCAGTACTTC.

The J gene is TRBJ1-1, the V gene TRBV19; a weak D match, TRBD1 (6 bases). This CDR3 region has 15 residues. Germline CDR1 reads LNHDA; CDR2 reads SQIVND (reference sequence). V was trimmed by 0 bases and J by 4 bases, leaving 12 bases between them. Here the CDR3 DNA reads TGTGCCAGTAGTATAGAGCCAGGGGCCGGCACTGAAGCTTTCTTT. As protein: CASSIEPGAGTEAFF. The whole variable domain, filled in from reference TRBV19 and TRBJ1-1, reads DGGITQSPKYLFRKEGQNVTLSCEQNLNHDAMYWYRQDPGQGLRLIYYSQIVNDFQKGDIAEGYSVSREKKESFPLTVTSAQKNPTAFYLCASSIEPGAGTEAFFGQGTRLTVV.

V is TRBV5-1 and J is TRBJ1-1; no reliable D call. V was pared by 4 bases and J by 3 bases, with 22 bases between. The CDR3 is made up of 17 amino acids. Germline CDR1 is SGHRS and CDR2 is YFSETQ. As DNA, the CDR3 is TGCGCCAGCAGCCTAGGGTTAAGGGTTCTTCCGTACACTGAAGCTTTCTTT. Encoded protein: CASSLGLRVLPYTEAFF. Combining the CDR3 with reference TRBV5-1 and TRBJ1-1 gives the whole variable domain KAGVTQTPRYLIKTRGQQVTLSCSPISGHRSVSWYQQTPGQGLQFLFEYFSETQRNKGNFPGRFSGRQFSNSRSEMNVSTLELGDSALYLCASSLGLRVLPYTEAFFGQGTRLTVV.

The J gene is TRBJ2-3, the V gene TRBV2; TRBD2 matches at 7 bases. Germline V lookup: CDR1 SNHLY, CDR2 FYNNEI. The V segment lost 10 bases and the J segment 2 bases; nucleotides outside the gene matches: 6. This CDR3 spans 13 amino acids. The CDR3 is CATSSGTTDTQYF. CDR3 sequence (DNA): TGTGCCACGTCTAGCGGCACCACAGATACGCAGTATTTT. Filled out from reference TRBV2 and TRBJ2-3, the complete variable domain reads EPEVTQTPSHQVTQMGQEVILRCVPISNHLYFYWYRQILGQKVEFLVSFYNNEISEKSEIFDDQFSVERPDGSNFTLKIRSTKLEDSAMYFCATSSGTTDTQYFGPGTRLTVL.

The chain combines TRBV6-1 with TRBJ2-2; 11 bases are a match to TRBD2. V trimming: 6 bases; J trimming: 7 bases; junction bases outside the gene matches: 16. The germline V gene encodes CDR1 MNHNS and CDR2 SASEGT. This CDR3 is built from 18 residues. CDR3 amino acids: CASSAPRVSGRAGGELFF. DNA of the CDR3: TGTGCCAGCAGCGCACCTCGGGTTAGCGGGAGGGCCGGCGGGGAGCTGTTTTTT.

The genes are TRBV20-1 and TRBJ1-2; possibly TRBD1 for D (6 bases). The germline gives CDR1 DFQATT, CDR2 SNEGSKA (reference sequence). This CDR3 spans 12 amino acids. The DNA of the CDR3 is TGCGGCTGGGGGGCGTGGTTCTATGGCTACACCTTC. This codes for CGWGAWFYGYTF.

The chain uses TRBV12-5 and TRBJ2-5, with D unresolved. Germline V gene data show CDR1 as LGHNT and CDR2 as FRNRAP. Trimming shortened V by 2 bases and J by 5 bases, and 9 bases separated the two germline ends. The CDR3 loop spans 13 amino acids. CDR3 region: CASGLLERETQYF. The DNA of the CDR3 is TGTGCTAGTGGTTTGTTGGAGAGGGAGACCCAGTACTTC.

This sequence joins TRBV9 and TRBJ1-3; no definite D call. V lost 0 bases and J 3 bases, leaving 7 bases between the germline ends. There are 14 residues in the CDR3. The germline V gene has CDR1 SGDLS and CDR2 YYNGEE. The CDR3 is CASSVGQVGNTIYF. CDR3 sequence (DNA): TGTGCCAGCAGCGTAGGGCAGGTTGGAAACACCATATATTTT.

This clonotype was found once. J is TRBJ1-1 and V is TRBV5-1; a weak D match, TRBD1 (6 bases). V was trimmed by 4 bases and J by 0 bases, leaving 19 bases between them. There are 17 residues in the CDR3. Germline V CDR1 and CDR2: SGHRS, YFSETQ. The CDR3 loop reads CASSPGGGSLMNTEAFF. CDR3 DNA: TGCGCCAGCAGCCCTGGAGGGGGTTCCTTGATGAACACTGAAGCTTTCTTT.